This TCR beta chain was retrieved from a study of blood T cell repertoires in COVID-19. Grouping used clinical history reported by participants in a survey and questionnaire. Sequenced by immunoSEQ multiplex PCR; TCRdb stores in-frame clones only, minus some. The data hold fewer than 200,000 clones, with 84% observed a single time. There are a few counts of this clone. Germline CDR1 is SGHDN and CDR2 is FVKESK. The CDR3 consists of 15 residues. V was shortened by 2 bases and J by 5 bases, with 15 bases between the two germline ends. V usage is TRBV14 and J usage is TRBJ1-1; D uncertain. Sequenced: PBMCs or T cells enriched from blood (not recorded which). This receptor was obtained from a woman aged 25 to 45 who had been exposed to COVID-19. The CDR3 DNA follows: TGTGCCAGCAGCCAATTGAGCCGTGAGGGTACTGAAGCTTTCTTT. It encodes CASSQLSREGTEAFF.